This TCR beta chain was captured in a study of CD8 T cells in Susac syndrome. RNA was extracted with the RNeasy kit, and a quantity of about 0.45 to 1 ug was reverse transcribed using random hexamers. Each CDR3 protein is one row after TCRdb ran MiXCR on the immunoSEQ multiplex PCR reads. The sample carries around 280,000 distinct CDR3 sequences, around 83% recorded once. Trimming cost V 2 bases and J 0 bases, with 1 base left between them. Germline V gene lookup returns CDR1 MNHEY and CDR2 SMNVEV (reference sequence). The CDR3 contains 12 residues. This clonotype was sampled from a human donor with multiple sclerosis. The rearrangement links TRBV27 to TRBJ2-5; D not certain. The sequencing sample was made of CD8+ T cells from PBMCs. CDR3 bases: TGTGCCAGCAGTTTAGACCAAGAGACCCAGTACTTC. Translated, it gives CASSLDQETQYF.